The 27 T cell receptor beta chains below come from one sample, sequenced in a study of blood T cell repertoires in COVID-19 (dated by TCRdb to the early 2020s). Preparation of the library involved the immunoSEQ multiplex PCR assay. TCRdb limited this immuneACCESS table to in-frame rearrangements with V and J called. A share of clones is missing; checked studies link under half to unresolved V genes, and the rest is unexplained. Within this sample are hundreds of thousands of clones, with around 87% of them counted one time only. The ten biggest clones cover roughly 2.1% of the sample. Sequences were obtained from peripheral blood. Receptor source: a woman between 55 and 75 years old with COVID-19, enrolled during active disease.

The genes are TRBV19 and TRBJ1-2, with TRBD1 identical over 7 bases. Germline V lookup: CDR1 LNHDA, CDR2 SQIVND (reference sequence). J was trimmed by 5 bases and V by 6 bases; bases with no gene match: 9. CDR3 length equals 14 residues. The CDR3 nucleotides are TGTGCCAGTAGAGGGGGACAGTACTCTTATGGCTACACCTTC. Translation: CASRGGQYSYGYTF.

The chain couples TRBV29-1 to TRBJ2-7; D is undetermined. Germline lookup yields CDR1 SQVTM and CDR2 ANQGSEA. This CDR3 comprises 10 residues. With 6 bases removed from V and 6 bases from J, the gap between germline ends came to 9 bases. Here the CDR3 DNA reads TGCAGCGTCCGAGGCGGCGAGCAGTACTTC. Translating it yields CSVRGGEQYF.

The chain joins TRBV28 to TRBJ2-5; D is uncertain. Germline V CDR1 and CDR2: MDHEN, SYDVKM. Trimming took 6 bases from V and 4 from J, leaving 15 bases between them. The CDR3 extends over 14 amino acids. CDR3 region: CASRLTDSRETQYF. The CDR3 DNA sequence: TGTGCCAGCAGGTTGACCGACTCAAGAGAGACCCAGTACTTC. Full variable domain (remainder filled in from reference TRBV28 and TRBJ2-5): DVKVTQSSRYLVKRTGEKVFLECVQDMDHENMFWYRQDPGLGLRLIYFSYDVKMKEKGDIPEGYSVSREKKERFSLILESASTNQTSMYLCASRLTDSRETQYFGPGTRLLVL.

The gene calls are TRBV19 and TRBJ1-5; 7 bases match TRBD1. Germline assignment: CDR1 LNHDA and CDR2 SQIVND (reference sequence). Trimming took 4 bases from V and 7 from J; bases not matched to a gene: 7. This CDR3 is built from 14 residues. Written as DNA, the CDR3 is TGTGCCAGTAGTAAAGACAGGGTTGGCCAGCCCCAGCATTTT. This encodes CASSKDRVGQPQHF. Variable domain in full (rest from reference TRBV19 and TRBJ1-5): DGGITQSPKYLFRKEGQNVTLSCEQNLNHDAMYWYRQDPGQGLRLIYYSQIVNDFQKGDIAEGYSVSREKKESFPLTVTSAQKNPTAFYLCASSKDRVGQPQHFGDGTRLSIL.

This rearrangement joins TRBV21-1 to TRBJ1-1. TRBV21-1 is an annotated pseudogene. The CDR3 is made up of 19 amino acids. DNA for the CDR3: TGTGCCAGCAGCAAGTCCGAAGGGGACTGTAGGCAGCTGGACACTGAAGCTTTCTTT. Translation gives CASSKSEGDCRQLDTEAFF.

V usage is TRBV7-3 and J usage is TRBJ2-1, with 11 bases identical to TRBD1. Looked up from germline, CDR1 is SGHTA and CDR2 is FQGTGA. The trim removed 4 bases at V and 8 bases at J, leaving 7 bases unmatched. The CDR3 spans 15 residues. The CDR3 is CASSSSGQGAYEQFF. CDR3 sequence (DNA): TGTGCCAGCAGCTCCTCCGGACAGGGGGCGTATGAGCAGTTCTTC.

The CDR3 reads CASSNAGGNTGELFF. The CDR3 DNA sequence: TGTGCCAGCAGCAACGCGGGGGGGAACACCGGGGAGCTGTTTTTT. The chain is built from TRBV6-5 and TRBJ2-2; 8 bases agree with TRBD2. The junction had 4 bases not matched to a gene; V was cut back by 6 bases and J by 1 base. The CDR3 is 15 amino acids. Germline V lookup: CDR1 MNHEY, CDR2 SVGAGI.

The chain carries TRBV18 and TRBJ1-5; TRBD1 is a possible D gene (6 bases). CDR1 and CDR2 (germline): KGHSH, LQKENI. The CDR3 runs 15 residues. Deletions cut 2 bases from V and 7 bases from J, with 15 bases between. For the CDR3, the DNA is TGTGCCAGCTCACCAGAGACAGGTACGAGCCAGCCCCAGCATTTT. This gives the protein CASSPETGTSQPQHF. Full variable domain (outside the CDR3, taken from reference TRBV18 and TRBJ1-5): NAGVMQNPRHLVRRRGQEARLRCSPMKGHSHVYWYRQLPEEGLKFMVYLQKENIIDESGMPKERFSAEFPKEGPSILRIQQVVRGDSAAYFCASSPETGTSQPQHFGDGTRLSIL.

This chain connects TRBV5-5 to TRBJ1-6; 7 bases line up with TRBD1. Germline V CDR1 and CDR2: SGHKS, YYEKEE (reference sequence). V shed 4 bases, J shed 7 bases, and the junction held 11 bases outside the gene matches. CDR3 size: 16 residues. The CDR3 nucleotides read TGTGCCAGCAGCGTGCAGCCGGGACAGACAAATTCACCCCTCCACTTT. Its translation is CASSVQPGQTNSPLHF.

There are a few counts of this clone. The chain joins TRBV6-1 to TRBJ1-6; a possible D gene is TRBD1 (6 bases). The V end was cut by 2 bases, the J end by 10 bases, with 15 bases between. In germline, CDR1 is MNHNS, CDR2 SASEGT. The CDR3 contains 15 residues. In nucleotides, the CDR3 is TGTGCCAGCAGTGAAAAGGAGGCAGGGGTCTCACCCCTCCACTTT. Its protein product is CASSEKEAGVSPLHF.

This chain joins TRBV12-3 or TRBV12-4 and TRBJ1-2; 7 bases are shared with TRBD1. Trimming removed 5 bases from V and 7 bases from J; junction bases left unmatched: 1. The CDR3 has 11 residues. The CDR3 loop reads CASSTGVGYTF. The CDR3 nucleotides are TGTGCCAGCAGTACAGGGGTTGGCTACACCTTC.

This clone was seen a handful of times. The CDR3 DNA follows: TGTGCCACCCGGGGGGGTTTTGATTCACCCCTCCACTTT. Residues: CATRGGFDSPLHF. This chain joins TRBV18 and TRBJ1-6, with D possibly being TRBD1 (5 bases). Germline V gives CDR1 KGHSH, CDR2 LQKENI. CDR3 length equals 13 residues. V was cut by 10 bases and J by 8 bases, with 15 bases left in between.

This CDR3 reads CASSLDQGAVYGYTF. The DNA for the CDR3 is TGTGCCAGCAGCTTGGATCAGGGGGCGGTCTATGGCTACACCTTC. The rearrangement uses TRBV5-4 and TRBJ1-2; 8 bases are shared with TRBD1. The V and J ends lost 0 bases and 4 bases, in that order; junction bases with no gene match: 5. Germline assignment: CDR1 SGHNT and CDR2 YYREEE (reference sequence). The CDR3 loop spans 15 amino acids.

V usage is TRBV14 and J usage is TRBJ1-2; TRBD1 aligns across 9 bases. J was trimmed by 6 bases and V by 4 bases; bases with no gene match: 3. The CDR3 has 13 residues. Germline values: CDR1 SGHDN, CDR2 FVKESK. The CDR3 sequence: CASSRDRVDGYTF. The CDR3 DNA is TGTGCCAGCAGCCGGGACAGGGTCGATGGCTACACCTTC.

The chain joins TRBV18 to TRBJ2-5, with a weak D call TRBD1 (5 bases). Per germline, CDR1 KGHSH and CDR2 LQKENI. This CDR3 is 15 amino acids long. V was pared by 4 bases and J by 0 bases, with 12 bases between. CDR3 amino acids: CASSRAQVNQETQYF. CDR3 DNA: TGTGCCAGCTCACGCGCACAGGTAAACCAAGAGACCCAGTACTTC.

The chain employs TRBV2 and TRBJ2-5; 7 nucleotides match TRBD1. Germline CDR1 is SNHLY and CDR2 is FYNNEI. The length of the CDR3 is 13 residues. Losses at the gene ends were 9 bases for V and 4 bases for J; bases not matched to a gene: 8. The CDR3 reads CASTRDRGETQYF. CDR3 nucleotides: TGTGCCAGTACCAGGGACAGAGGAGAGACCCAGTACTTC.

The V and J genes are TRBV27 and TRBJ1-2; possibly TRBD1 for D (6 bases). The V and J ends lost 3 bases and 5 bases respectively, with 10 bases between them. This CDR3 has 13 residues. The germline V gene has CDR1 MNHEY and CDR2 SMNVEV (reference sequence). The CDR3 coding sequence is TGTGCCAGCAGTTTTTGGCAGGGGTATGGCTACACCTTC. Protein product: CASSFWQGYGYTF.

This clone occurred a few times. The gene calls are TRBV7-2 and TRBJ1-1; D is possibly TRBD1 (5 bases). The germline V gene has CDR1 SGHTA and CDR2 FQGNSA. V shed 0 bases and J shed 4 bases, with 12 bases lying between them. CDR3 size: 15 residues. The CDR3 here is CASSLAQGALTEAFF. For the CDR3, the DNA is TGTGCCAGCAGCTTAGCGCAGGGTGCCCTCACTGAAGCTTTCTTT.

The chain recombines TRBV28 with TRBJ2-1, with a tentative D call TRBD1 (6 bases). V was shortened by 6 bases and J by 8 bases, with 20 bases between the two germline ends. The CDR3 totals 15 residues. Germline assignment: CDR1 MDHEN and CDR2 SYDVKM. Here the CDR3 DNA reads TGTGCCAGCAGCCCCCAGGGGCCGTACCACTATGAGCAGTTCTTC. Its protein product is CASSPQGPYHYEQFF.

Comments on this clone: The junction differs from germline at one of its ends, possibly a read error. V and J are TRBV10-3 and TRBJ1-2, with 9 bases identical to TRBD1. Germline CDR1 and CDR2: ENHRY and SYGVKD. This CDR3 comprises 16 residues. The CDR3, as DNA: TGTGCCATCAGTGAGTCGGACCGGACAGGGGACCCACTTTTGTCCTTC. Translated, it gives CAISESDRTGDPLLSF.

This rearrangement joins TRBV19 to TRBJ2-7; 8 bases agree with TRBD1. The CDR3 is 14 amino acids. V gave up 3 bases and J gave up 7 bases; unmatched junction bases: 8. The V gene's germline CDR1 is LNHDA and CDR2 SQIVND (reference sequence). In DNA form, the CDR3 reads TGTGCCAGTAGTATCCCCGGGACAGGAAAAGAGCAGTACTTC. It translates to CASSIPGTGKEQYF. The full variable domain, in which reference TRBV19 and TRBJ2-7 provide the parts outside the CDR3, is DGGITQSPKYLFRKEGQNVTLSCEQNLNHDAMYWYRQDPGQGLRLIYYSQIVNDFQKGDIAEGYSVSREKKESFPLTVTSAQKNPTAFYLCASSIPGTGKEQYFGPGTRLTVT.

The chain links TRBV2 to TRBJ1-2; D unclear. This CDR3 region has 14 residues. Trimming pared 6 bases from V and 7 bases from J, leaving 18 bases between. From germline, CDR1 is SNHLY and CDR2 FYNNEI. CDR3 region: CASRPMAGLLGYTF. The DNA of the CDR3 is TGTGCCAGCAGACCCATGGCAGGCCTGCTTGGCTACACCTTC. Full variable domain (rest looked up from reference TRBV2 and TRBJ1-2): EPEVTQTPSHQVTQMGQEVILRCVPISNHLYFYWYRQILGQKVEFLVSFYNNEISEKSEIFDDQFSVERPDGSNFTLKIRSTKLEDSAMYFCASRPMAGLLGYTFGSGTRLTVV.

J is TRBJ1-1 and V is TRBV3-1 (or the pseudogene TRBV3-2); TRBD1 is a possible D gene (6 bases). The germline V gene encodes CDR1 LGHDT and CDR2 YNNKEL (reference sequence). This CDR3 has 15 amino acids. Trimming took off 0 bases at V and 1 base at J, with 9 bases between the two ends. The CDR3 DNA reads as TGTGCCAGCAGCCAAGAGGGGGGGGCGAACACTGAAGCTTTCTTT. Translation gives CASSQEGGANTEAFF.

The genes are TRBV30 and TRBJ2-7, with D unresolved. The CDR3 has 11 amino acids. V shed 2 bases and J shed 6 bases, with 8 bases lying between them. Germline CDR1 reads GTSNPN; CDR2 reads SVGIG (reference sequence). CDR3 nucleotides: TGTGCCTGGAGTACTACACGCGAGCAGTACTTC. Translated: CAWSTTREQYF.

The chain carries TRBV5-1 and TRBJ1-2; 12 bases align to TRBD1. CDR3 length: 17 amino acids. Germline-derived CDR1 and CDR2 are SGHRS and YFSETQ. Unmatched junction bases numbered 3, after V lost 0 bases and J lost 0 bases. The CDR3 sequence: CASSLGDRGRANYGYTF. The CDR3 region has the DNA TGCGCCAGCAGCTTGGGGGACAGGGGGCGCGCTAACTATGGCTACACCTTC.

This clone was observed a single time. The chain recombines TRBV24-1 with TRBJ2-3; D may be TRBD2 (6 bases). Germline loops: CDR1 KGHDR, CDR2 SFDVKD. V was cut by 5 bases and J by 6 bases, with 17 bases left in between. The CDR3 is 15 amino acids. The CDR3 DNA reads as TGTGCCACCAGTGGGGGAGGACCCTCGGGGGATACGCAGTATTTT. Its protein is CATSGGGPSGDTQYF.

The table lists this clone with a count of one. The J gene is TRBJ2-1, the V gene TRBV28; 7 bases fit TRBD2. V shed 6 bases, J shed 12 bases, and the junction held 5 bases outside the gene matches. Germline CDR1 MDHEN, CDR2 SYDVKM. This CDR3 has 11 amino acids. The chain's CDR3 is CASREREGQFF. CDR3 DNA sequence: TGTGCCAGCAGGGAAAGGGAGGGGCAGTTCTTC.